The rows below give T cell receptor beta chains drawn from one sample of a study of early T cells in non-severe SARS-CoV-2 infection. TCRdb called the 5' RACE reads again in MiXCR, with one record for every CDR3 protein. The table includes about 22,000 distinct CDR3 sequences, about 4.7% detected once. Sample: whole blood. The receptors were gathered from an adult who was a healthcare worker with PCR-confirmed SARS-CoV-2 infection or an uninfected control (not recorded which). Each CDR3 is given with its conserved first and last residue. The D gene is left open where the match is weak. Some rows mark clone size as missing; the rest say once, few, many or name a class of expanded clone.

j_call | d_call | v_call | clone_size | cdr3_nt | cdr3_aa
TRBJ2-2 | - | TRBV9 | few | TGTGCCAGCAGCGTAGAGGTGTCGAGCACCGGGGAGCTGTTTTTT | CASSVEVSSTGELFF
TRBJ2-5 | TRBD1 | TRBV7-2 | many | TGTGCCAGCAGCTTGTCGGGACAGCTCCAAGAGACCCAGTACTTC | CASSLSGQLQETQYF
TRBJ1-5 | TRBD1 | TRBV7-2 | many | TGTGCCAGCAGCCGCTCCCCCCTCAAACAGGGGACCTATAGCAATCAGCCCCAGCATTTT | CASSRSPLKQGTYSNQPQHF
TRBJ1-4 | - | TRBV18 | - | TGTGCCAGCTCACCATCGGCTGCAACTAATGAAAAACTGTTTTTT | CASSPSAATNEKLFF
TRBJ1-4 | TRBD1 | TRBV7-9 | few | TGTGCCAGCAGCTTACGGTCAGGGGGAAAACTGTTTTTT | CASSLRSGGKLFF
TRBJ2-3 | TRBD2 | TRBV20-1 | few | TGCAGTGCTACACGACTAGCGGGGGTCACAGATACGCAGTATTTT | CSATRLAGVTDTQYF
TRBJ1-3 | - | TRBV6-1 | many | TGTGCCAGCAGTGAAGCCCAGGGAAACACCATATATTTT | CASSEAQGNTIYF
TRBJ2-1 | - | TRBV11-1 | many | TGTGCCAGCAGCTCTTTGTTACTGACCTCCTACAATGAGCAGTTCTTC | CASSSLLLTSYNEQFF
TRBJ2-3 | TRBD2 | TRBV5-5 | many | TGTGCCAGCAGCTGGGGAGCGGGGGGAGATACGCAGTATTTT | CASSWGAGGDTQYF
TRBJ1-6 | TRBD1 | TRBV25-1 | medium-sized | TGTGCCAGCAACGACAGGGAGGGTTCACCCCTCCACTTT | CASNDREGSPLHF
TRBJ2-1 | - | TRBV10-3 | - | TGTGCCATCAGTGAGGGGACTCACGGGGATGAGCAGTTCTTC | CAISEGTHGDEQFF
TRBJ1-2 | - | TRBV5-1 | few | TGCGCCAGCAGCTTGGGAGGGAGGCATGGCTACACCTTC | CASSLGGRHGYTF
TRBJ1-1 | - | TRBV7-8 | few | TGTGCCAGCAGCCGTGAACAGGCGCGGAAAGCTTTCTTT | CASSREQARKAFF
TRBJ2-5 | - | TRBV7-2 | few | TGTGCCAGCAGCTTAGAGCAGGGGGGTCAAGAGACCCAGTACTTC | CASSLEQGGQETQYF
TRBJ1-1 | - | TRBV10-1 | medium-sized | TGCGCCAGCAGTGCCCCGGGCCCCGGGACTGAAGCTTTCTTT | CASSAPGPGTEAFF
TRBJ1-5 | - | TRBV5-5 | many | TGTGCCAGCAGCCCTAGGTCGGGGCAATGGCCCCAGCATTTT | CASSPRSGQWPQHF
TRBJ1-1 | - | TRBV5-1 | few | TGCGCCAGCATGGGGACGCCCATCGGGACTGAAGCTTTCTTT | CASMGTPIGTEAFF
TRBJ2-5 | - | TRBV7-2 | many | TGTGCCAGCAGCTTGGAGACCCAGTACTTC | CASSLETQYF
TRBJ1-1 | TRBD1 | TRBV6-2/TRBV6-3 | few | TGTGCCAGCATTACAGGGGGCACTGAAGCTTTCTTT | CASITGGTEAFF
TRBJ2-7 | TRBD1 | TRBV4-3 | many | TGCGCCAGCAGCCATCTCATTGGGGACAGGGGCCCCTACGAGCAGTACTTC | CASSHLIGDRGPYEQYF
TRBJ2-3 | - | TRBV15 | few | TGTGCCACCAGCAGAGATGGGTCCAGCACAGATACGCAGTATTTT | CATSRDGSSTDTQYF
TRBJ2-3 | - | TRBV11-2 | many | TGTGCCAGCAGCCCATCGGGGGATACGCAGTATTTT | CASSPSGDTQYF
TRBJ2-5 | - | TRBV7-9 | many | TGTGCCAGCAGCCCCCGAGAGACCCAGTACTTC | CASSPRETQYF
TRBJ2-2 | TRBD2 | TRBV18 | - | TGTGCCAGCTCACCACCGGGAGGGGCGAACACCGGGGAGCTGTTTTTT | CASSPPGGANTGELFF
TRBJ2-3 | TRBD2 | TRBV7-9 | many | TGTGCCAGCAGCCCGGGACTAGGGGCGGTTGATACGCAGTATTTT | CASSPGLGAVDTQYF
TRBJ1-5 | - | TRBV6-1 | many | TGTGCCAGCAGTGAATACGGGGGAACGGGGCAGCCCCAGCATTTT | CASSEYGGTGQPQHF
TRBJ2-7 | - | TRBV11-3 | many | TGTGCCAGCAGCTTAGGCCCCCCAGTATACGAGCAGTACTTC | CASSLGPPVYEQYF
TRBJ1-2 | - | TRBV4-3 | - | TGCGCCAGCAGCCAAGAGGGATTCTCGTTCGGCTACACCTTC | CASSQEGFSFGYTF
TRBJ1-1 | - | TRBV10-2 | - | TGCGCCAGCAGTGAAGGGTATGCTGAAGCTTTCTTT | CASSEGYAEAFF
TRBJ2-1 | TRBD1 | TRBV19 | many | TGTGCCAGTAGTATAAGGGGGACAGGGAGTGAGCAGTTCTTC | CASSIRGTGSEQFF
TRBJ2-5 | - | TRBV5-5 | many | TGTGCCAGCAGCTTGGTTGACAGCCTATGGTACTTC | CASSLVDSLWYF
TRBJ1-5 | - | TRBV15 | many | TGTGCCACCAGCAGAGATACCCAGAGAAATCAGCCCCAGCATTTT | CATSRDTQRNQPQHF
TRBJ2-7 | - | TRBV7-3 | many | TGTGCCAGCAGCTTGTGGGCTAGCCACGTCTACGAGCAGTACTTC | CASSLWASHVYEQYF
TRBJ2-2 | TRBD1 | TRBV10-3 | - | TGTGCCACCGGGGACAGCACGAACACCGGGGAGCTGTTTTTT | CATGDSTNTGELFF
TRBJ1-5 | - | TRBV7-6 | many | TGTGCCAGCAGCTGGGGGGTGGATCAGCCCCAGCATTTT | CASSWGVDQPQHF
TRBJ1-1 | - | TRBV10-3 | once | TGTGCCATCAGTGGGGGGGGTTGGACTGAAGCTTTCTTT | CAISGGGWTEAFF
TRBJ2-7 | - | TRBV7-6 | many | TGTGCCAGCAGCGAGGCCCAGTACGAGCAGTACTTC | CASSEAQYEQYF
TRBJ2-1 | TRBD2 | TRBV6-5 | - | TGTGCCAGCAGCCGCGGCGGACTAGCGGGGGGGCATAATGAGCAGTTCTTC | CASSRGGLAGGHNEQFF
TRBJ2-5 | - | TRBV20-1 | many | TGCAGTGCTAGAGATCTTATGGACGAAGGCGAGACCCAGTACTTC | CSARDLMDEGETQYF
TRBJ2-2 | - | TRBV3-1 | few | TGTGCCAGCAGCCAACGAGTGGGGATAAACACCGGGGAGCTGTTTTTT | CASSQRVGINTGELFF
TRBJ1-2 | - | TRBV12-2 | - | TGTGCAAGTCGCTTAGCACCCCCCGGGATATGGGCAACTAACTATGGCTACACCTTC | CASRLAPPGIWATNYGYTF
TRBJ2-7 | - | TRBV30 | few | TGTGCCTGCTATGGGGGTCACGAGCAGTACTTC | CACYGGHEQYF
TRBJ1-1 | - | TRBV7-2 | many | TGTGCCAGCAGCTTTACAGGGATGAACACTGAAGCTTTCTTT | CASSFTGMNTEAFF
TRBJ2-3 | - | TRBV7-2 | - | TGTGCCAGCGGCAGGGGACGCACAGATACGCAGTATTTT | CASGRGRTDTQYF
TRBJ2-7 | TRBD1 | TRBV7-9 | medium-sized | TGTGCCACCGAGGGACAGCCATTCTACGAGCAGTACTTC | CATEGQPFYEQYF
TRBJ2-5 | - | TRBV5-6 | many | TGTGCCAGCAGCTTAACAGGAGATACTCAAGAGACCCAGTACTTC | CASSLTGDTQETQYF
TRBJ1-4 | - | TRBV11-2 | many | TGTGCCAGCAGCTTAGAGCGGGGAGCTAATGAAAAACTGTTTTTT | CASSLERGANEKLFF